This T cell receptor beta chain was sequenced during a study of human T cells and chemical hapten exposure (dated by TCRdb to the early 2020s). Regarding the research as a whole: The libraries were sequenced as a pool, and the TCR yield per sample differed mostly because of small variations in library volumes within the pool. This study followed changes in the peripheral blood TCR repertoire in vivo during primary and secondary sensitization of alopecia patients to the hapten diphenylcyclopropenone (DPC). From each blood RNA sample, both TCR alpha and TCR beta chains were sequenced. Study-level results and caveats: DPC sensitization did not change the number of TCRs with a frequency above 1 in 1000, and there was no evidence of changes in global repertoire structure. After repeated subsampling, the strength of the expansion versus patch-test correlation and the threshold at which it became significant changed.

The time point label on this specimen signifies: healthy volunteer bleed at 6 weeks. Total RNA was isolated from unfractionated whole blood collected in Tempus Blood RNA tubes. Roughly five healthy volunteers acted as controls for TCR sequencing and had blood drawn at day 0, 2 weeks and 6 weeks. V loses 1 base, J loses 4 bases, and the germline ends lie 8 bases apart. There are 13 amino acids in the CDR3, from cysteine to phenylalanine inclusive. Left in the record is the CDR3 DNA by itself, 39 bases read in frame from the first base. The germline V gene gives CDR1 as SGHTS and CDR2 as YDEGEE. Comment on this clonotype: No cognate antigen has been identified for it. Base qualities are not at hand, and no much larger clone is one base apart.

Library preparation employed RACE. TCRdb shows the sequencer as NextSeq 500. Library preparation attached unique molecular identifiers to individual cDNA molecules for quantitative, reproducible TCR counting. The paper's processing steps were these. The median number of TCRs per sample was over 85,000, ranging from about 20,000 to 750,000. V, J and CDR3 annotation of the TCR reads was performed with the Decombinator software suite. Every sample was subsampled to the same number of TCRs (28,000) for the PS versus PT1 abundance plots. Expanded TCRs were defined as absent before sensitization and observed at least eight times at the 2-week time point. TCRdb took the public reads, trimmed them with fastp at Q25, ran MiXCR for clone calling and kept in-frame beta chains. For every CDR3 protein sequence, its rows merge into one entry that carries the most common genes and DNA. What appears here as the V and J calls and clone size reflects TCRdb's work, not the paper's. This sample gives tens of thousands of distinct CDR3 sequences in total; about 4% of them show up just once. Of the sample, 5% to 7% is held by the ten largest clones.

This chain is built from TRBV5-8 and TRBJ1-2, with an unclear D gene assignment. The receptor comes from a human donor in good health. Some clones in this sample may be carry-over from other donors' samples. What was sequenced was whole blood. The DNA reads as follows: TGTGCCAGCAGCTTGAGGCTTACCTATGGCTACACCTTC. Translation gives CASSLRLTYGYTF.